This T cell receptor (beta chain) was captured by sequencing in a study of OX40 agonist ivuxolimab in advanced cancers. About the research overall: With ivuxolimab, an agonistic anti-OX40 (CD134) antibody, patients were treated.

Autoimmune disease history or systemic immunosuppression led to patient exclusion. The study sampled blood at baseline, cycle 4 day 1, and cycle 7 day 1. The CDR3 runs to 14 residues. Trimming shortened V by 7 bases and J by 1 base, and 13 bases separated the two germline ends. The germline V gene has CDR1 ENHRY and CDR2 SYGVKD. Data came from immunoSEQ multiplex PCR; TCRdb stores just in-frame clones and leaves some out. The sample holds about 100,000 clones, around 90% seen once. This clonotype was sampled from an adult with an advanced solid tumor such as melanoma, head and neck, liver or kidney cancer. The sequencing here drew on CD4+ or CD8+ T cells sorted from blood, taken in a trial of the OX40 agonist ivuxolimab. The chain employs TRBV10-3 and TRBJ1-1, with D possibly matching TRBD1 (5 bases). In nucleotides, the CDR3 is TGTGCCATCATGTCGGGGCACCAGAACACTGAAGCTTTCTTT. Translating it yields CAIMSGHQNTEAFF.